This entry lists 14 T cell receptor beta chains sequenced from one sample in a study of blood T cells in healthy people across ages. A sample-barcoded 5' primer and a J-beta primer mix were used in a second PCR of about 7 to 12 cycles. Each CDR3 protein gets one entry after TCRdb re-called the 5' RACE reads with MiXCR. The sample holds approximately 730,000 distinct CDR3 sequences, about 42% seen once. The specimen was blood. The receptor set was obtained from a woman aged 55-75 years in good health.

A word on this clonotype: A much larger clone sits a single nucleotide away, making a read error possible. This chain links TRBV20-1 with TRBJ2-1, with D unclear. This CDR3 has 14 residues. Germline values: CDR1 DFQATT, CDR2 SNEGSKA (reference sequence). The V end lost 6 bases, the J end lost 8 bases, and 20 bases lay between the germline ends. CDR3 protein: CSAYTQQEWDEQFF. The CDR3 DNA reads TGCAGTGCCTACACTCAGCAGGAGTGGGATGAGCAGTTCTTC.

This clonotype was detected only a few times. The chain joins TRBV20-1 to TRBJ2-1, with a tentative D call TRBD2 (5 bases). CDR3 length: 13 residues. The V and J ends lost 5 bases and 4 bases respectively, with 12 bases between them. CDR1 and CDR2 from the germline V gene are DFQATT and SNEGSKA (reference sequence). CDR3 nucleotide sequence: TGCAGTGCTGCCCCATCGGGGTACAATGAGCAGTTCTTC. Its translation: CSAAPSGYNEQFF.

The chain couples TRBV20-1 to TRBJ2-5; a possible D gene is TRBD2 (6 bases). The V and J ends lost 0 bases and 6 bases respectively, with 14 bases between them. Germline CDR1 is DFQATT and CDR2 is SNEGSKA (reference sequence). The CDR3 covers 14 residues. CDR3 DNA: TGCAGTGCTAGAGATCCAAGGAGGGAGAAGACCCAGTACTTC. This translates into CSARDPRREKTQYF.

The chain links TRBV30 to TRBJ2-3; 8 bases are shared with TRBD2. The V segment lost 0 bases and the J segment 0 bases; nucleotides outside the gene matches: 8. Germline CDR1 is GTSNPN and CDR2 is SVGIG (reference sequence). The CDR3 sequence is 17 residues long. DNA of the CDR3: TGTGCCTGGAGTGTGACAAGGGTAGCGGGGAGCACAGATACGCAGTATTTT. This codes for CAWSVTRVAGSTDTQYF.

This clonotype has only a few counts. The gene calls are TRBV7-9 and TRBJ2-1; 7 bases agree with TRBD1. After removal of 5 bases from V and 6 bases from J, the junction contained 10 bases not matched to a gene. This CDR3 has 15 amino acids. Germline lookup yields CDR1 SEHNR and CDR2 FQNEAQ (reference sequence). CDR3 amino acids: CASSPRNRGANEQFF. CDR3 sequence (DNA): TGTGCCAGCAGCCCCAGGAACAGGGGTGCCAATGAGCAGTTCTTC.

Only a few counts were recorded for this clonotype. V is TRBV12-3 or TRBV12-4 and J is TRBJ2-1, with TRBD2 identical over 12 bases. CDR3 length: 15 residues. V dropped 6 bases and J dropped 9; count of bases not matched to a gene: 9. The CDR3: CASSQTSGRFGEQFF. The CDR3, as DNA: TGTGCCAGCAGCCAAACTAGCGGGAGGTTCGGTGAGCAGTTCTTC.

The chain combines TRBV7-9 with TRBJ2-1, with TRBD2 as a possible D gene (5 bases). This CDR3 comprises 15 residues. Trimming shortened V by 5 bases and J by 3 bases, and 14 bases separated the two germline ends. CDR1 and CDR2 from the germline V gene are SEHNR and FQNEAQ (reference sequence). The CDR3 DNA sequence: TGTGCCAGCAGCATCACCGGGAAGCACTACAATGAGCAGTTCTTC. Its translation: CASSITGKHYNEQFF.

This clonotype has a handful of counts. CDR3 DNA sequence: TGTGCCAGCACTCCCCGGACAGGGACATTGAACACTGAAGCTTTCTTT. Its translation: CASTPRTGTLNTEAFF. This rearrangement joins TRBV6-5 to TRBJ1-1; TRBD1 agrees at 8 bases. The CDR3 totals 16 residues. The junction had 10 bases not matched to a gene; V was cut back by 7 bases and J by 0 bases. Germline lookup yields CDR1 MNHEY and CDR2 SVGAGI.

A word on this clonotype: Since a much larger clone is just one base distant, this may be a read error. The CDR3 does not close with the conserved phenylalanine or tryptophan, likely indicating a read error. The chain has TRBV27 and TRBJ2-7; D remains ambiguous. V was trimmed by 6 bases and J by 7 bases, leaving 25 bases between them. CDR1 is MNHEY, CDR2 SMNVEV, per germline (reference sequence). This CDR3 has 16 amino acids. CDR3: CASSHDMTASYNEQYL. In DNA, the CDR3 is TGTGCCAGCAGCCATGACATGACGGCCTCCTACAATGAGCAGTACCTC.

The V gene is TRBV7-2, the J gene TRBJ1-6, with 9 bases aligning to TRBD1. The CDR3 contains 20 residues. Germline CDR1 is SGHTA and CDR2 is FQGNSA. V lost 1 base and J lost 1; bases outside the gene matches: 11. This CDR3 is CASSLGPGQGDGSYNSPLHF. CDR3 nucleotides: TGTGCCAGCAGCTTAGGACCGGGACAGGGAGACGGGTCCTATAATTCACCCCTCCACTTT.

This clonotype was detected only a few times. V and J are TRBV7-9 and TRBJ2-7; no clear D. Germline V gene lookup returns CDR1 SEHNR and CDR2 FQNEAQ (reference sequence). There are 10 residues in the CDR3. V shed 1 base and J shed 6 bases, with 1 base lying between them. CDR3 coding DNA: TGTGCCAGCAGCTTAGTCGAGCAGTACTTC. Its translation is CASSLVEQYF.

CDR3 nucleotide sequence: TGCAGTGCTAGAGATCGACTAGCGGGGGTTGGTGAGCAGTTCTTC. Encoded protein: CSARDRLAGVGEQFF. The gene calls are TRBV20-1 and TRBJ2-1, with TRBD2 matching 12 bases. The CDR3 is 15 residues long. J gave up 9 bases and V 0 bases, and 6 bases lay outside the gene matches. In germline, CDR1 is DFQATT, CDR2 SNEGSKA (reference sequence).

This clonotype was seen more than once but under ten times. V and J are TRBV20-1 and TRBJ2-1; no clear D. This CDR3 comprises 14 residues. V lost 2 bases and J 7 bases, leaving 15 bases between the germline ends. The germline gives CDR1 DFQATT, CDR2 SNEGSKA (reference sequence). Here the CDR3 DNA reads TGCAGTGCTAGACCGGCCGGGTTGGGGAATGAGCAGTTCTTC. It specifies CSARPAGLGNEQFF.

At least ten counts were recorded for this clonotype. V is TRBV29-1 and J is TRBJ2-3, with TRBD2 matching 10 bases. CDR1 SQVTM and CDR2 ANQGSEA come from the germline V gene. CDR3 length: 16 residues. With 0 bases clipped from V and 2 bases from J, the junction kept 5 bases outside the gene matches. The CDR3, as DNA: TGCAGCGTTGAAGATCCGACTAGCGGGCTCACAGATACGCAGTATTTT. Translation gives CSVEDPTSGLTDTQYF.